The text below deals with one T cell receptor (beta chain). Assay used: immunoSEQ multiplex PCR; TCRdb lists only in-frame clones, some missing. The sample holds about 480,000 clones, roughly 87% seen once. The data were obtained in a study of Ad26.COV2.S vaccination and SARS-CoV-2 variants. Across the whole study: Into the muscle, Ad26.COV2.S was dosed once or twice, 56 days apart.

Described treatment: some 20 received Ad26.COV2.S at low or high dose, single or two shots; five or six received placebo; per-sample allocation not given. The samples date from day 63 after the first vaccine or placebo injection. It was an adult aged 18-55 years in Boston who was the donor. An Ad26 vector that expressed Wuhan-strain SARS-CoV-2 spike constituted the vaccine. The germline V gene has CDR1 SEHNR and CDR2 FQNEAQ (reference sequence). The CDR3 totals 14 residues. Trimming cost V 6 bases and J 0 bases, with 12 bases left between them. Sequenced here: peripheral blood, sampled in a trial of Ad26.COV2.S vaccine versus placebo. The sequence was obtained from a person aged 18-60 years who received the Ad26.COV2.S COVID-19 vaccine or a placebo. The chain is built from TRBV7-9 and TRBJ2-7; maybe TRBD1 (6 bases). The CDR3 nucleotides are TGTGCCAGCAGACCAGGACAGAGCTCCTACGAGCAGTACTTC. Translating it yields CASRPGQSSYEQYF. The entire variable domain, with the rest obtained from reference TRBV7-9 and TRBJ2-7, is as follows: DTGVSQNPRHKITKRGQNVTFRCDPISEHNRLYWYRQTLGQGPEFLTYFQNEAQLEKSRLLSDRFSAERPKGSFSTLEIQRTEQGDSAMYLCASRPGQSSYEQYFGPGTRLTVT.